This TCR beta chain was documented in a study of T cell repertoires in cytomegalovirus infection. For the study at large: The public TCR beta signatures pointed to both CMV infection and matching HLA type.

Trimming took 6 bases from V and 0 from J; bases not matched to a gene: 7. The CDR3 runs to 16 residues. Per the germline V gene, CDR1 is SGHAT and CDR2 is FQNNGV. Study results and caveats: In two of eight donors, the top clonotype was HLA-C-restricted CMV-specific. Of the TCR beta families, the public ones yielded a cumulative frequency that identified carriers of CMV plus the relevant HLA.

TCRdb analysed the reads with MiXCR anew, one entry per CDR3 protein. The table has more than 300,000 distinct CDR3 sequences, around a third seen once. Details on this clonotype: Its antigen is as yet unknown.

The sequences come from cultured PBMCs, collected from culture after CMV antigen stimulation. The origin of this receptor is a human donor in good health (CMV status not recorded). Some clones in this sample may be carry-over from other donors' samples. This sequence joins TRBV11-2 and TRBJ1-2; TRBD1 agrees at 10 bases. The CDR3 DNA reads TGTGCCAGCAGAAAACCCGGGACAGGGGCTAACTATGGCTACACCTTC. Protein: CASRKPGTGANYGYTF.